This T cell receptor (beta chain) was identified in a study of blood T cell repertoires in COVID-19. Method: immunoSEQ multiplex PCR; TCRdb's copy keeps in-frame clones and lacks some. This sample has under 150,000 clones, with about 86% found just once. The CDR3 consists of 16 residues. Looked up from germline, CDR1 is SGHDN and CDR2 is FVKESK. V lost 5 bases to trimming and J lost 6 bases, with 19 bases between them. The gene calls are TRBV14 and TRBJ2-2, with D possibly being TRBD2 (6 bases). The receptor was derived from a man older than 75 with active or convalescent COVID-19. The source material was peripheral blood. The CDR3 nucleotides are TGTGCCAGCAGCACGTGGAGAGGGGAGGAGGCCGGGGAGCTGTTTTTT. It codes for CASSTWRGEEAGELFF.